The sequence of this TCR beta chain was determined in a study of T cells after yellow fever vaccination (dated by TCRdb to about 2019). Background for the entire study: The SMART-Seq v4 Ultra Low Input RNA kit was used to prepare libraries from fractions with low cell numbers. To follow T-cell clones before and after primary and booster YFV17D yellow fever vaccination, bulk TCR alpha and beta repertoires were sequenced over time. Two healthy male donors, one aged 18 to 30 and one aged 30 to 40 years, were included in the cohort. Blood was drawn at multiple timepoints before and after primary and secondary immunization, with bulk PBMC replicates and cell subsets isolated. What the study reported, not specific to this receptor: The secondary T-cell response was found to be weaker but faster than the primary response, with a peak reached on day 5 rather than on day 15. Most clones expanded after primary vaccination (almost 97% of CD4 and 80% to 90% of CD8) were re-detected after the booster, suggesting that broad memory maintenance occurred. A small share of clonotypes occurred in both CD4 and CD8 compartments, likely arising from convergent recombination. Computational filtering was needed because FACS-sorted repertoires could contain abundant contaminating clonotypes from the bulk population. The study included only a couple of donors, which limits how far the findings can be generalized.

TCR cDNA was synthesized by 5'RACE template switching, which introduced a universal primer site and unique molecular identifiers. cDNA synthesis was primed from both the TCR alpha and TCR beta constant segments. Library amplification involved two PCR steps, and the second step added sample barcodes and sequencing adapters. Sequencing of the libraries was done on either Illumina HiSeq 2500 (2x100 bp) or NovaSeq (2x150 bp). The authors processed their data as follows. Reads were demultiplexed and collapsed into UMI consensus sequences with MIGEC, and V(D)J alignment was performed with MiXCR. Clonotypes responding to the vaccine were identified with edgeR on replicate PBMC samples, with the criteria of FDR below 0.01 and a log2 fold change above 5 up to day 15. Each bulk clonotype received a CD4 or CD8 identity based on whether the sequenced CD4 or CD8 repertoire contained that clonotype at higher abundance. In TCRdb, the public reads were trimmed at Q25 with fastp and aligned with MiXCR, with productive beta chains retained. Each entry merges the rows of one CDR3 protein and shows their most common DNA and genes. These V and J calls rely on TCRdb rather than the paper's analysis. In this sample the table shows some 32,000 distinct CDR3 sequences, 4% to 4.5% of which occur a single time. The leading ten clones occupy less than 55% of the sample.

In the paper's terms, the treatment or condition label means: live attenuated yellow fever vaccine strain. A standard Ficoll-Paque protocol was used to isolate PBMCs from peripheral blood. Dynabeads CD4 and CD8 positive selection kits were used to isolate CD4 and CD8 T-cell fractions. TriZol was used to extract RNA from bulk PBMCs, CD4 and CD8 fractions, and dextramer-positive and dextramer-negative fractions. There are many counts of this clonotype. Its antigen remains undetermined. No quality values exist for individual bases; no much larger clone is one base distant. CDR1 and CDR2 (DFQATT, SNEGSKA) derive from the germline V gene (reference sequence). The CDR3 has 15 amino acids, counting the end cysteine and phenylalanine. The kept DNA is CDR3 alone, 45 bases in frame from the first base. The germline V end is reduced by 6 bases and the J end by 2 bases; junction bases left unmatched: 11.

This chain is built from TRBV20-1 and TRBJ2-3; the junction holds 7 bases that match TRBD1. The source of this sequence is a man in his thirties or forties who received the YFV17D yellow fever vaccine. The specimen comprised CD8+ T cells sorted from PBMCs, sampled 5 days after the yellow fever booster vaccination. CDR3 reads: CSADGTEPNTDTQYF. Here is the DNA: TGCAGTGCCGATGGGACAGAGCCTAACACAGATACGCAGTATTTT.